This T cell receptor beta chain was recorded in a study of tumor-infiltrating lymphocytes in primary liver carcinoma. Study at large: Both sexes were represented among patients, who were 30 to 69 years old. All lesions had stage T1-T3 N0M0 and roughly 4.2 to 10 cm widths. Samples returned roughly 3.5 to 8 million productive TCRbeta reads, a yield that was similar across tissue types. Points from the study as a whole: Tumors significantly exceeded blood in top-250-clone fraction (p = 0.039).

Total RNA amounting to roughly 480 ng was the source from which TCR beta cDNA was made with a constant-region primer. Sequencing libraries for TCR beta derived from three nested multiplex PCR rounds that used slightly modified ARM-PCR. Rounds one and two of PCR, each of roughly 10 cycles, were primed with TRBV1-TRBV30 forward primers and a C-beta reverse primer. Using its own MiXCR run on the multiplex PCR reads, TCRdb lists one record per CDR3 protein. This table has 44,000 or so distinct CDR3 sequences, over 65% appearing once. With regard to this clonotype: No antigen is known for it. A much more abundant neighbour one base away suggests this may be a read error.

Between 20 and 30 mg of unsorted bulk tissue served as the source from which RNA and DNA were co-extracted. CDR1 is SEHNR and CDR2 is FQNEAQ in the germline V gene (reference sequence). The CDR3 has 16 residues. Sequenced material: liver tumor tissue from sampling region 5. Subset denoted: tumor region T5, tumor centre. The receptor comes from a man aged 35-49 years with primary liver carcinoma and hepatitis B virus infection. This rearrangement joins TRBV7-9 to TRBJ2-1; D possibly uses TRBD1 or TRBD2 (6 bases each). The CDR3 DNA follows: TGTGCCAGCAACTTAGGGGGGCCGAGCTCCTACAATGAGCAGTTCTTC. Its protein is CASNLGGPSSYNEQFF.